The 14 T cell receptor beta chains presented below share a single source sample, sequenced in a study of blood T cell repertoires in COVID-19. Produced via immunoSEQ multiplex PCR; TCRdb's table is partial and in-frame only. The sample includes 250,000 to 300,000 clones, 87% of them seen just once. What was sequenced was peripheral blood. These receptors were obtained from a woman between 40 and 55 years old who had recovered from COVID-19.

The rearrangement uses TRBV11-2 and TRBJ2-3, with D possibly matching TRBD1 (6 bases). Germline lookup yields CDR1 SGHAT and CDR2 FQNNGV. The CDR3 runs 15 residues. V was shortened by 5 bases and J by 8 bases, with 20 bases between the two germline ends. This CDR3 is CASSLTGWERGTQYF. The CDR3 region has the DNA TGTGCCAGCAGCCTCACAGGGTGGGAACGGGGTACGCAGTATTTT.

The chain carries TRBV6-6 and TRBJ1-6; D gene ambiguous. The CDR3 has 14 amino acids. V dropped 0 bases and J dropped 7 bases, with 7 bases sitting between them. The V gene's germline CDR1 is MNHNY and CDR2 SVGAGI (reference sequence). In nucleotides, the CDR3 is TGTGCCAGCAGTTACTCCCTATTCAATTCACCCCTCCACTTT. It yields the protein CASSYSLFNSPLHF.

The V gene is TRBV6-2 or TRBV6-3, the J gene TRBJ2-4; tentative D call: TRBD2 (6 bases). This CDR3 is 15 amino acids long. V gave up 6 bases and J gave up 5 bases, with 17 bases separating them. Germline V gives CDR1 MNHEY, CDR2 SVGEGT. The CDR3 sequence is CASSKRRGLENIQYF. DNA of the CDR3: TGTGCCAGCAGCAAAAGGAGGGGTTTGGAAAACATTCAGTACTTC.

The chain employs TRBV5-6 and TRBJ1-1, with D unclear. Per the germline V gene, CDR1 is SGHDT and CDR2 is YYEEEE. The length of the CDR3 is 15 residues. Trimming pared 0 bases from V and 4 bases from J, leaving 13 bases between. The CDR3 DNA sequence: TGTGCCAGCAGCTTGGCCGCAGGTCGGGGCACTGAAGCTTTCTTT. As protein: CASSLAAGRGTEAFF.

This chain connects TRBV24-1 to TRBJ1-5; D remains unclear. This CDR3 is 12 amino acids long. Looked up from germline, CDR1 is KGHDR and CDR2 is SFDVKD. With 0 bases removed from V and 13 bases from J, the gap between germline ends came to 9 bases. The CDR3 region has the DNA TGTGCCACCAGTGATTTGCTAGGTAGGCAGCATTTT. Translating it yields CATSDLLGRQHF.

V gene TRBV6-5 combines with J gene TRBJ2-5; TRBD2 matches 7 bases. The J segment lost 4 bases and the V segment lost 7 bases, leaving 12 bases of the junction unmatched. Germline lookup yields CDR1 MNHEY and CDR2 SVGAGI. The CDR3 is 15 amino acids. The CDR3 sequence: CASTQRSRLAETQYF. Here the CDR3 DNA reads TGTGCCAGCACCCAAAGATCCAGACTAGCAGAGACCCAGTACTTC.

This chain joins TRBV11-2 and TRBJ2-3; 7 bases line up with TRBD2. Germline V gives CDR1 SGHAT, CDR2 FQNNGV. The V gene end was trimmed by 7 bases and the J gene end by 8 bases; junction bases not matched to a gene: 6. The length of the CDR3 is 12 residues. The CDR3 bases are TGTGCCAGCACCGCTTCGGGGGGTACGCAGTATTTT. This codes for CASTASGGTQYF.

The chain recombines TRBV30 with TRBJ1-5; D may be TRBD1 (5 bases). This CDR3 has 15 amino acids. The germline gives CDR1 GTSNPN, CDR2 SVGIG (reference sequence). Trimming took 0 bases from V and 0 from J, leaving 9 bases between them. This CDR3 reads CAWSVRQHSNQPQHF. CDR3 coding DNA: TGTGCCTGGAGTGTACGACAGCATAGCAATCAGCCCCAGCATTTT.

The chain links TRBV5-5 to TRBJ2-1, with TRBD1 identical over 7 bases. Germline loops: CDR1 SGHKS, CDR2 YYEKEE (reference sequence). Germline trimming cut 5 bases from V and 0 bases from J; bases unmatched to any gene: 2. This CDR3 has 14 amino acids. The CDR3 DNA reads TGTGCCAGCAGTGGGGACAGCTCCTACAATGAGCAGTTCTTC. It translates to CASSGDSSYNEQFF.

The chain joins TRBV18 to TRBJ1-3; D perhaps matches TRBD1 (6 bases). The CDR3 has 16 residues. V lost 5 bases and J lost 0, with 14 bases in between. The germline CDR1 and CDR2 sequences are KGHSH and LQKENI. The CDR3 loop reads CASSTRQAASGNTIYF. The CDR3 DNA follows: TGTGCCAGCTCAACGAGACAGGCGGCCTCTGGAAACACCATATATTTT.

The chain recombines TRBV10-3 with TRBJ2-1, with 8 bases matching TRBD2. The CDR3 spans 16 residues. The junction had 10 bases not matched to a gene; V was cut back by 2 bases and J by 7 bases. Per germline, CDR1 ENHRY and CDR2 SYGVKD. Here the CDR3 DNA reads TGTGCCATCAGTGAGGGTCGGGGGGGTACCCGAAATGAGCAGTTCTTC. Translated, it gives CAISEGRGGTRNEQFF.

The rearrangement uses TRBV7-2 and TRBJ1-3, with unresolved D. Trimming took off 0 bases at V and 7 bases at J, with 7 bases between the two ends. The CDR3 extends over 13 amino acids. Germline-derived CDR1 and CDR2 are SGHTA and FQGNSA. CDR3 sequence: CASSLAPGNTIYF. CDR3 DNA: TGTGCCAGCAGCTTAGCGCCCGGGAACACCATATATTTT.

This chain uses TRBV13 with TRBJ1-5; D might be TRBD1 (5 bases). This CDR3 spans 16 amino acids. V was pared by 2 bases and J by 7 bases, with 18 bases between. Germline lookup yields CDR1 PRHDT and CDR2 FYEKMQ (reference sequence). This chain's CDR3 is CASSLSVGGAGQPQHF. The CDR3 nucleotides read TGTGCCAGCAGCTTATCGGTCGGAGGGGCGGGACAGCCCCAGCATTTT.

The chain uses TRBV9 and TRBJ2-1; D unresolved. The ends were cut back, 1 base at V and 6 bases at J, with 5 bases in the middle. This CDR3 comprises 12 residues. Germline assignment: CDR1 SGDLS and CDR2 YYNGEE. The CDR3 here is CASSVSVNEQFF. The CDR3 nucleotides read TGTGCCAGCAGCGTATCTGTCAATGAGCAGTTCTTC.